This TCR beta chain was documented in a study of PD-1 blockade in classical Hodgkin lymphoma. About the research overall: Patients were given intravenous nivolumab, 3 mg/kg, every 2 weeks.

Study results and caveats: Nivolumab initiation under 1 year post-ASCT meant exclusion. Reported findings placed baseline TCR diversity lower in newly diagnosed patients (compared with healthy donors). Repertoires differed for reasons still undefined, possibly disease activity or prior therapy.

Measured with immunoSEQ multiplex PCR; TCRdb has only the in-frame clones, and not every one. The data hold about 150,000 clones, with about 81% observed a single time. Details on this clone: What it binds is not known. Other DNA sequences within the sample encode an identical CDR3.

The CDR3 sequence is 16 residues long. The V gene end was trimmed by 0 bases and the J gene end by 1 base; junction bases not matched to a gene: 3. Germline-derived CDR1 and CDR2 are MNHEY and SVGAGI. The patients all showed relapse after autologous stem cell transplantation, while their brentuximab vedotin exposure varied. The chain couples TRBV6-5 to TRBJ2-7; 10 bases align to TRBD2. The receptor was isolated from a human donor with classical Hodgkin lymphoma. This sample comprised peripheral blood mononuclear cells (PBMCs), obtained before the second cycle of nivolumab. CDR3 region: CASSYSRLAGSYEQYF. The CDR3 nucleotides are TGTGCCAGCAGTTACTCGAGACTAGCGGGTTCCTACGAGCAGTACTTC.